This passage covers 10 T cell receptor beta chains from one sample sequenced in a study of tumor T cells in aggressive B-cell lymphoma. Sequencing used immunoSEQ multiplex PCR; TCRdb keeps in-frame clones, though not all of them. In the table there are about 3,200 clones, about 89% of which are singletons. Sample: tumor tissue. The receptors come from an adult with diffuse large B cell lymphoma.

The CDR3 DNA reads as TGCGCCAGCAGCCGACAGATTTTTGCCCCTGGGGGCTACACCTTC. It encodes CASSRQIFAPGGYTF. The chain employs TRBV4-3 and TRBJ1-2, with D maybe TRBD1 (5 bases). The V gene lost 4 bases and the J gene lost 8 bases, with 20 bases spanning the gap. This CDR3 is built from 15 residues. Germline values: CDR1 LGHNA, CDR2 YSLEER.

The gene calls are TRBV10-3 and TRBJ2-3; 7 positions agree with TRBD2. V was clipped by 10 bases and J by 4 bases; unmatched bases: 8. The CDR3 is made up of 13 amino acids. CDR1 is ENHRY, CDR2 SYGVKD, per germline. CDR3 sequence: CATGGGLPDTQYF. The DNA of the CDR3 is TGTGCCACGGGGGGTGGACTCCCAGATACGCAGTATTTT.

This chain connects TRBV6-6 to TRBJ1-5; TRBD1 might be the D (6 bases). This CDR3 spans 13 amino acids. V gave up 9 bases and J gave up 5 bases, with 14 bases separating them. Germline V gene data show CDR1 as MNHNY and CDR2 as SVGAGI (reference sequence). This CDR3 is CASLGANYQPQHF. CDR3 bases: TGTGCCAGTTTGGGGGCGAATTATCAGCCCCAGCATTTT.

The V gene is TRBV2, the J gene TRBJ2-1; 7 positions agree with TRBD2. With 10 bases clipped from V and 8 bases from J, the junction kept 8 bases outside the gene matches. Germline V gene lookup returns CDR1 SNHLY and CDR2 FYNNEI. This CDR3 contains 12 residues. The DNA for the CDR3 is TGTGCCATCACGGGCGGGAGCGATGAGCAGTTCTTC. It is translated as CAITGGSDEQFF.

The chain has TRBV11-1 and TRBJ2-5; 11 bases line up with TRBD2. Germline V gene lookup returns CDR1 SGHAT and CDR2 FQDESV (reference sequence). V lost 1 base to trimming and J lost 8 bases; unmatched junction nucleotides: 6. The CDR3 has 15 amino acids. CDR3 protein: CASSLERLAGGTQYF. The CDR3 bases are TGTGCCAGCAGCTTAGAGCGGCTAGCGGGGGGTACCCAGTACTTC.

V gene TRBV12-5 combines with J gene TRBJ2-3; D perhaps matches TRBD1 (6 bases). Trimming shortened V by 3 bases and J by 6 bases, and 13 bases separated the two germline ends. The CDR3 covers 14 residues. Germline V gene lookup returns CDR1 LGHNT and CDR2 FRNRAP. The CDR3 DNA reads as TGTGCTAGTGGTTTTACTACAGGGATGGATACGCAGTATTTT. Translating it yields CASGFTTGMDTQYF.

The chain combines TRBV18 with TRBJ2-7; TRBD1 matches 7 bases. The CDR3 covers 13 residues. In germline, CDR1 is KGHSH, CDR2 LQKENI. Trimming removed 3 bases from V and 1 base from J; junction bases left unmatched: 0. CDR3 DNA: TGTGCCAGCTCACCGGGACAGTCCTACGAGCAGTACTTC. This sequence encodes CASSPGQSYEQYF.

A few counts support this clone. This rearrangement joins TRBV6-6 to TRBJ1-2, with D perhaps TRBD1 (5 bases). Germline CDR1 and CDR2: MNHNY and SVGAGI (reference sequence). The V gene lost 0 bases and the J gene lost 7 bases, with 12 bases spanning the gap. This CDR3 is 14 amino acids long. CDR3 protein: CASSYSSGISGYTF. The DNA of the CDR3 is TGTGCCAGCAGTTACTCGTCAGGGATTTCTGGCTACACCTTC.

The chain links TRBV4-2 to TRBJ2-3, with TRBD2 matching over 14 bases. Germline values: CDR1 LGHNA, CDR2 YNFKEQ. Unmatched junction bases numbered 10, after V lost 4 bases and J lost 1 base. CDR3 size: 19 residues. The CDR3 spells CASSPAGTSGSSGTDTQYF. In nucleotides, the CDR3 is TGTGCCAGCAGCCCGGCCGGGACTAGCGGGAGTTCTGGCACAGATACGCAGTATTTT.

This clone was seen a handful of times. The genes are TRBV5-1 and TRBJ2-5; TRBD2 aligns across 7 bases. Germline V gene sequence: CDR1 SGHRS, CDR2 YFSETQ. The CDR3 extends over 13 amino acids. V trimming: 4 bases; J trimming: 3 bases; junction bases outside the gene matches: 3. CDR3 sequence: CASSGGDEETQYF. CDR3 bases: TGCGCCAGCAGCGGGGGGGACGAAGAGACCCAGTACTTC.